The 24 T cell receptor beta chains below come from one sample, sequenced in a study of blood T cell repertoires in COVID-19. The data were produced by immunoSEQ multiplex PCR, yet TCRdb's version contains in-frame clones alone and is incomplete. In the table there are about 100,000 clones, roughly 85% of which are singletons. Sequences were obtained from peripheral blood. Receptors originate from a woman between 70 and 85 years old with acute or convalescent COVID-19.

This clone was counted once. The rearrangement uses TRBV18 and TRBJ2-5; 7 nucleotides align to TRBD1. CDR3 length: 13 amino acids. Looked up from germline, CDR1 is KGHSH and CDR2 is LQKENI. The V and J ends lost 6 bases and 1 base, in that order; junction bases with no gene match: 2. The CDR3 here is CASSWDSQETQYF. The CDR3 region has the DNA TGTGCCAGCTCCTGGGACAGCCAAGAGACCCAGTACTTC. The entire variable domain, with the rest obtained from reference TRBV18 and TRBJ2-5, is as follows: NAGVMQNPRHLVRRRGQEARLRCSPMKGHSHVYWYRQLPEEGLKFMVYLQKENIIDESGMPKERFSAEFPKEGPSILRIQQVVRGDSAAYFCASSWDSQETQYFGPGTRLLVL.

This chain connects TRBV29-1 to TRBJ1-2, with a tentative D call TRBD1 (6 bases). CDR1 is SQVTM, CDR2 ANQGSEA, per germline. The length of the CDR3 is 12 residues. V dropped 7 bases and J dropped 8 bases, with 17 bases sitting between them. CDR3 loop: CSAGTSGRGYTF. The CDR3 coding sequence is TGCAGCGCTGGGACAAGCGGTCGCGGCTACACCTTC.

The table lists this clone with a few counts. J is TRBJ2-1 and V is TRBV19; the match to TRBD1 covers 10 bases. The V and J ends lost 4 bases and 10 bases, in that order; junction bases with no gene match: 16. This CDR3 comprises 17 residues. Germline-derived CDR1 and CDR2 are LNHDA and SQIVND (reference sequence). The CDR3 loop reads CASSTFLGTGDGREQFF. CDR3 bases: TGTGCCAGTAGTACCTTCCTTGGGACAGGGGATGGGCGGGAGCAGTTCTTC.

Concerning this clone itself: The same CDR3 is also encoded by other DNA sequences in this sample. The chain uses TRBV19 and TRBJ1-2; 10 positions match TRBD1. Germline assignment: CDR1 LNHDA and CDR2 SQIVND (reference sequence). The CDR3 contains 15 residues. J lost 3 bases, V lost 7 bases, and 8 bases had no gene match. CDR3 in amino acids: CASKDRGHVDYGYTF. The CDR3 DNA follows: TGTGCCAGTAAAGACAGGGGGCATGTCGACTATGGCTACACCTTC.

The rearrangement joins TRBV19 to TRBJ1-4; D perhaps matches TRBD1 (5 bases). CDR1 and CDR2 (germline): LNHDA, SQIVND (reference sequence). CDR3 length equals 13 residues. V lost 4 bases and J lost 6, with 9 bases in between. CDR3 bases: TGTGCCAGTAGTAAAACAGGCTATGAAAAACTGTTTTTT. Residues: CASSKTGYEKLFF.

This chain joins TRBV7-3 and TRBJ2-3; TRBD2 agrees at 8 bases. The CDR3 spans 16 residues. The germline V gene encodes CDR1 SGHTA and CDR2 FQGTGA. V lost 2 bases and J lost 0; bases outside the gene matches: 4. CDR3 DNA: TGTGCCAGCAGCTTAGGAGCGGGGGCTAGCACAGATACGCAGTATTTT. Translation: CASSLGAGASTDTQYF.

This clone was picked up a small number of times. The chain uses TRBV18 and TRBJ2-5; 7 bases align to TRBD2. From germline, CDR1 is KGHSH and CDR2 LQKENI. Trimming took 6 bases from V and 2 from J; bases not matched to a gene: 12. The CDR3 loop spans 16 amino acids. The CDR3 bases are TGTGCCAGCTCTCAGTCTAGCGGAAGACTTCAAGAGACCCAGTACTTC. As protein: CASSQSSGRLQETQYF.

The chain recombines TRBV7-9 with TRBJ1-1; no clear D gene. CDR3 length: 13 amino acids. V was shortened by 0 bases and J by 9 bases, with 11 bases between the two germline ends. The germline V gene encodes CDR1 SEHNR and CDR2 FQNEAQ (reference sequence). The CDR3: CASSLAEVGKAFF. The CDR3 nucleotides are TGTGCCAGCAGCTTAGCGGAGGTAGGGAAAGCTTTCTTT. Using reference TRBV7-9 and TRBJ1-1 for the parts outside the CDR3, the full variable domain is DTGVSQNPRHKITKRGQNVTFRCDPISEHNRLYWYRQTLGQGPEFLTYFQNEAQLEKSRLLSDRFSAERPKGSFSTLEIQRTEQGDSAMYLCASSLAEVGKAFFGQGTRLTVV.

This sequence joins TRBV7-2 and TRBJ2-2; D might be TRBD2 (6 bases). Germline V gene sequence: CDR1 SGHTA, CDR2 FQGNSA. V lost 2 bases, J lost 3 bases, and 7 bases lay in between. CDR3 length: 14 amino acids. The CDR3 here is CASSLRDYTGELFF. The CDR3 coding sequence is TGTGCCAGCAGCTTAAGGGACTACACCGGGGAGCTGTTTTTT.

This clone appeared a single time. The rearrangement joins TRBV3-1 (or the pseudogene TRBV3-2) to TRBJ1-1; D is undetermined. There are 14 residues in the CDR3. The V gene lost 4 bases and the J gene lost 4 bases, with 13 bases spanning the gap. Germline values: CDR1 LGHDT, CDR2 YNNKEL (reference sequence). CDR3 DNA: TGTGCCAGCAGCCTGGGCCTGGATGGCACTGAAGCTTTCTTT. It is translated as CASSLGLDGTEAFF.

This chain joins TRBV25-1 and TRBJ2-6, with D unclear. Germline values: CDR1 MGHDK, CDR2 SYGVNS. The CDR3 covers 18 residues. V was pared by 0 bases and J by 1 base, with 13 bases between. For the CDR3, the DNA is TGTGCCAGCAGTGAATATACGGTGCGGAGATCTGGGGCCAACGTCCTGACTTTC. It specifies CASSEYTVRRSGANVLTF.

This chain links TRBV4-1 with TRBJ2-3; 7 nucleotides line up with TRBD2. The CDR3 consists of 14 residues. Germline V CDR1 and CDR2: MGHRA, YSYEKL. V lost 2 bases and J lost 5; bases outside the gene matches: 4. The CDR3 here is CASSQTTGGDTQYF. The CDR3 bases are TGCGCCAGCAGCCAAACAACGGGGGGAGATACGCAGTATTTT.

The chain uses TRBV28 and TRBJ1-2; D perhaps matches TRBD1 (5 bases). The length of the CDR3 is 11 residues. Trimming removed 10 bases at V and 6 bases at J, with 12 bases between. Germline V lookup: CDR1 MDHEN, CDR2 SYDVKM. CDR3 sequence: CAISGSDGYTF. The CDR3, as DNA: TGTGCCATCTCAGGGTCCGATGGCTACACCTTC.

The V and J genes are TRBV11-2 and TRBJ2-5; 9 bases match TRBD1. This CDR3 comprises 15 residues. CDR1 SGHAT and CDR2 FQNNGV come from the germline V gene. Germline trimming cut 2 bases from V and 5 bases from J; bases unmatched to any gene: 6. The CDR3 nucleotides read TGTGCCAGCAGCTTAACCGGGACAGGGACGGAGACCCAGTACTTC. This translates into CASSLTGTGTETQYF.

The CDR3 region is CASSEQVAGETQYF. For the CDR3, the DNA is TGTGCCAGCAGTGAGCAGGTGGCGGGAGAGACCCAGTACTTC. V is TRBV6-1 and J is TRBJ2-5, with D possibly being TRBD2 (5 bases). CDR1 is MNHNS and CDR2 is SASEGT in the germline V gene. V lost 3 bases and J 4 bases, leaving 12 bases between the germline ends. This CDR3 region has 14 residues.

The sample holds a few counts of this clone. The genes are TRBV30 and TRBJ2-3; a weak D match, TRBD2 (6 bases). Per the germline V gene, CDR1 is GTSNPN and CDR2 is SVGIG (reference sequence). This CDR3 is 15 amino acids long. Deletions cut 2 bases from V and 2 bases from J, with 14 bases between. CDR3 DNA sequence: TGTGCCTGGAGTAACGGGCGGGGTGACACAGATACGCAGTATTTT. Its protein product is CAWSNGRGDTDTQYF. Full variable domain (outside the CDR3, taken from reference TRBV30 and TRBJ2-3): SQTIHQWPATLVQPVGSPLSLECTVEGTSNPNLYWYRQAAGRGLQLLFYSVGIGQISSEVPQNLSASRPQDRQFILSSKKLLLSDSGFYLCAWSNGRGDTDTQYFGPGTRLTVL.

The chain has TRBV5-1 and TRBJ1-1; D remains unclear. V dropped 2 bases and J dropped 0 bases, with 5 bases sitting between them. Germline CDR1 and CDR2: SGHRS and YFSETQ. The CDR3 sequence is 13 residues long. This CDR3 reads CASSFSMNTEAFF. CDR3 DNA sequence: TGCGCCAGCAGCTTTTCCATGAACACTGAAGCTTTCTTT.

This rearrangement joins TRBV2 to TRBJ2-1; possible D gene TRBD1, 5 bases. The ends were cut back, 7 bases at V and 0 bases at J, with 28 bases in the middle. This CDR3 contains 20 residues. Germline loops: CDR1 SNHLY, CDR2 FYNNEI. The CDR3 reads CASTRGIAGTKRYSYNEQFF. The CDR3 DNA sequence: TGTGCCAGCACTAGGGGAATAGCCGGAACAAAGAGATACTCCTACAATGAGCAGTTCTTC.

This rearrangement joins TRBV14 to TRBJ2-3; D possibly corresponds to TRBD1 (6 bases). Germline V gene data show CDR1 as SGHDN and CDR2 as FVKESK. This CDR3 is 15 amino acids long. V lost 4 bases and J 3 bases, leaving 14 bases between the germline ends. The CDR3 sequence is CASSPGEGETDTQYF. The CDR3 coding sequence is TGTGCCAGCAGCCCAGGTGAGGGGGAAACAGATACGCAGTATTTT.

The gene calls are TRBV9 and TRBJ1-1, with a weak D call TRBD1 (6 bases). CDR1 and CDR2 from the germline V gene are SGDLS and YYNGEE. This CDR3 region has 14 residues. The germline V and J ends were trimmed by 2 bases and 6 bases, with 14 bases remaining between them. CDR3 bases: TGTGCCAGCAGCGTCGGCGGGGGCAGGGCTGAAGCTTTCTTT. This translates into CASSVGGGRAEAFF.

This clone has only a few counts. This chain's CDR3 is CASSPGTGYQGYTF. The CDR3 nucleotides are TGTGCCAGCAGCCCCGGGACAGGGTATCAGGGCTACACCTTC. The chain is built from TRBV7-9 and TRBJ1-2, with TRBD1 matching 9 bases. The V and J ends lost 5 bases and 8 bases, in that order; junction bases with no gene match: 9. Germline CDR1 reads SEHNR; CDR2 reads FQNEAQ (reference sequence). CDR3 length: 14 amino acids.

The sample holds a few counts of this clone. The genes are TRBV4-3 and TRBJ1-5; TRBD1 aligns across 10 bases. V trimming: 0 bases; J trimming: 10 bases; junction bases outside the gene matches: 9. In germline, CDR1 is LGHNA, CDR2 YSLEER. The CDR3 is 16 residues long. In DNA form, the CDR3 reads TGCGCCAGCAGCCAAGATCCCGGACAGGGGGGCCTACCCCAGCATTTT. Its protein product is CASSQDPGQGGLPQHF.

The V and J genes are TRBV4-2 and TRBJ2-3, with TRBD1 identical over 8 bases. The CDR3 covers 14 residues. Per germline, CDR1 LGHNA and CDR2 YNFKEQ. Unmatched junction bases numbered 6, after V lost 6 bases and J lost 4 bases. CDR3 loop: CASRTGEFPDTQYF. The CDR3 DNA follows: TGTGCCAGCAGGACAGGGGAGTTTCCAGATACGCAGTATTTT.

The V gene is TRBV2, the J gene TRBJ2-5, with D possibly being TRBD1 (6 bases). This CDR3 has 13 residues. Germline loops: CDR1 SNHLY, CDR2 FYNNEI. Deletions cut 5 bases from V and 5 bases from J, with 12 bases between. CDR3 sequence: CASSYRAQETQYF. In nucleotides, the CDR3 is TGTGCCAGCAGTTACAGGGCCCAGGAGACCCAGTACTTC.